One sample yielded the 10 T cell receptor beta chains listed below, sequenced in a study of lung T cells in sarcoidosis with Löfgren's syndrome. In TCRdb, the reads were re-called with MiXCR into one record per CDR3 protein. The data contain roughly 63,000 distinct CDR3 sequences, over 20% of them singletons. The specimen sequenced was CD4+ T cells from PBMCs. The receptor set was obtained from a human donor with sarcoidosis (Löfgren's syndrome or another form), or a control subject (not recorded which).

The rearrangement uses TRBV6-7 and TRBJ2-3; TRBD1 matches at 10 bases. TRBV6-7 is assigned to the ORF class and has an uncertain function. CDR3 length: 14 residues. V was pared by 6 bases and J by 3 bases, with 3 bases of the junction left unmatched. In DNA form, the CDR3 reads TGTGCCAGCAGCCAGGACAGGGGGACAGATACGCAGTATTTT. Translated, it gives CASSQDRGTDTQYF.

This clonotype was picked up many times. The chain couples TRBV6-1 to TRBJ2-2, with D tentatively TRBD1 (6 bases). The V gene lost 5 bases and the J gene lost 3 bases, with 10 bases spanning the gap. Germline CDR1 and CDR2: MNHNS and SASEGT. The CDR3 spans 14 residues. The CDR3 nucleotides read TGTGCCAGCAGTTCCGGGACATACACCGGGGAGCTGTTTTTT. Protein sequence: CASSSGTYTGELFF.

Concerning this clonotype itself: It may be a read error: a sequence one base away is much more abundant. The chain uses TRBV4-1 and TRBJ1-4, with D unresolved. Germline V gives CDR1 MGHRA, CDR2 YSYEKL. The CDR3 runs 16 residues. Trimming pared 4 bases from V and 3 bases from J, leaving 15 bases between. The CDR3 here is CASSRSATAANEKLFF. DNA of the CDR3: TGCGCCAGCAGCCGAAGCGCTACGGCAGCTAATGAAAAACTGTTTTTT.

This clonotype appeared a few times. V is TRBV7-9 and J is TRBJ1-5, with 8 bases identical to TRBD1. V was pared by 4 bases and J by 2 bases, with 7 bases of the junction left unmatched. Per germline, CDR1 SEHNR and CDR2 FQNEAQ (reference sequence). The CDR3 loop spans 16 amino acids. This CDR3 reads CASSSTDRGGNQPQHF. CDR3 in DNA: TGTGCCAGCAGCTCAACCGACAGGGGTGGCAATCAGCCCCAGCATTTT.

Worth noting for this clonotype: This clone may be a read error of a much larger clone one base away. The final CDR3 position lacks the conserved phenylalanine or tryptophan, pointing to a likely read error. This chain links TRBV28 with TRBJ2-1; 8 positions agree with TRBD2. V lost 4 bases, J lost 0 bases, and 11 bases stayed unmatched. In germline, CDR1 is MDHEN, CDR2 SYDVKM. CDR3 length: 18 amino acids. The CDR3 nucleotides are TGTGCCAGCAGTTCCCTTAGAGCGGGAGCGTCCTCCTACAATGAGCAGTTCCTC. Translating gives CASSSLRAGASSYNEQFL.

This clonotype was counted a few times. V gene TRBV2 combines with J gene TRBJ2-1; D not resolved. The CDR3 extends over 12 amino acids. Trimming shortened V by 2 bases and J by 13 bases, and 12 bases separated the two germline ends. Germline V gives CDR1 SNHLY, CDR2 FYNNEI. The CDR3 DNA is TGTGCCAGCAGTGAAAGGGTGGTGGGTCAGTTCTTC. Protein: CASSERVVGQFF.

In its sample, this clonotype was seen many times. The chain joins TRBV7-2 to TRBJ2-7; D might be TRBD2 (5 bases). Trimming removed 1 base at V and 2 bases at J, with 9 bases between. The germline gives CDR1 SGHTA, CDR2 FQGNSA. This CDR3 is 14 amino acids long. This chain's CDR3 is CASSLESGTYEQYF. DNA of the CDR3: TGTGCCAGCAGCTTAGAATCCGGGACCTACGAGCAGTACTTC.

This clonotype was seen repeatedly, ten times or more. The chain has TRBV5-1 and TRBJ1-6; D is unclear. V lost 1 base, J lost 8 bases, and 7 bases lay in between. From germline, CDR1 is SGHRS and CDR2 YFSETQ. The CDR3 covers 13 residues. For the CDR3, the DNA is TGCGCCAGCAGCTTGATGTCACATTCACCCCTCCACTTT. Its translation is CASSLMSHSPLHF.

In this sample, this clonotype turned up a few times. This chain joins TRBV5-4 and TRBJ1-4; perhaps TRBD1 as D (6 bases). Germline V gives CDR1 SGHNT, CDR2 YYREEE (reference sequence). This CDR3 comprises 16 residues. Trimming stripped 0 bases from V and 7 bases from J, with 16 bases between. In DNA, the CDR3 is TGTGCCAGCAGCTTGGGCTCGGGGGCGCGACGTGAAAAACTGTTTTTT. Protein: CASSLGSGARREKLFF.

The J gene is TRBJ2-7, the V gene TRBV28; 8 nucleotides match TRBD2. The germline V gene has CDR1 MDHEN and CDR2 SYDVKM. CDR3 length equals 15 residues. V shed 4 bases and J 2 bases; nucleotides not matched to a gene: 7. CDR3 protein: CASSSPSGYAYEQYF. As DNA, the CDR3 is TGTGCCAGCAGTTCCCCTAGCGGGTACGCCTACGAGCAGTACTTC.